This paragraph reports one TCR beta chain. What antigen it recognizes has not been identified. CDR3 length: 14 amino acids, cysteine to phenylalanine. No nucleotide data were recorded. The germline V gene (reference sequence) gives CDR1 as DFQATT and CDR2 as SNEGSKA. This sample was taken from a study of T cell clusters in autoimmune cytopenias (dated by TCRdb to about 2019). The study in broad terms: A median TRB sequencing depth of around 53,000 reads per sample was reached, and a median of approximately 2,500 distinct TRB clonotypes per sample was obtained. In autoimmune cytopenia patients, peripheral blood TRB and IGH repertoires were sequenced during active disease and over treatment follow-up, together with healthy, CLL and autoimmune hepatitis controls. The goal of the study was to find out whether patients with autoimmune cytopenia have a disease-specific immune repertoire signature that could be used as a blood-based biomarker. On the study overall, not on this receptor specifically: The GLIPH analysis suggested a lack of physiological T cell clusters in primary autoimmune cytopenia patients, since more than 40 clusters were exclusive to healthy donors whereas approximately 17 were exclusive to patients. About 3.2-fold more exclusive TRB clusters were observed in healthy donors than in active autoimmune hepatitis patients, consistent with an autoimmunity-wide signature. The cluster-lack signature was not seen for secondary cytopenia versus CLL, apparently masked by the dominant lymphoma-associated repertoire. TRB repertoire shifts, with less even repertoires observed in secondary cytopenia and CLL, were mostly attributed to lymphoma bias rather than autoimmunity. The T cell clusters were defined in silico only, and their functional role remained to be validated experimentally.

Per sample, 250 ng of peripheral blood genomic DNA, 35,000 to 40,000 genome equivalents, was used for TRB amplification. To amplify TRB rearrangements, a touch-down multiplex PCR protocol was run with the TRB-A and TRB-B primer pools combined in a single tube. Illumina adapters and sample indices were attached to the amplicons through two consecutive PCR reactions using Phusion HS II polymerase. Amplicons were gel-purified with the NucleoSpin Gel and PCR Clean-up kit, then quantified by Qubit and quality-checked on an Agilent 2100 Bioanalyzer. Sequencing of the libraries was done on an Illumina MiSeq with paired-end, single-indexed, 600-cycle runs. The paper's data handling went like this. MiXCR version 2.1.12, together with the default MiXCR reference library, was used to align and assemble the TRB reads. A clone was defined by each unique CDR3 nucleotide sequence, and analysis was restricted to productive sequences with at least two reads. To assess repertoire diversity, an R script computed alpha-parameterized diversity profiles (alpha 0 to 5), which included the Shannon (alpha 1) and Simpson (alpha 2) indices. Combinatorial TRB VJ usage was calculated with the tcR package and was compared between cohorts by principal component analysis performed with ade4. TCRbeta CDR3s were clustered with GLIPH on cohort pairs matched by age and read depth, and cluster frequencies were compared by Wilcoxon test. With the reads reprocessed by TCRdb, a single entry stands for each CDR3 protein sequence and no DNA is reported. TCRdb, rather than the study authors, made the V and J calls. The table of this sample itemizes fewer than 10,000 distinct CDR3 sequences. Roughly 28% of the sample lies in the top ten.

This clonotype originated in a human donor with an autoimmune cytopenia or autoimmune hepatitis (not recorded which). Sequencing input: peripheral blood. The receptor chain draws on TRBV20-1 and TRBJ2-7. For the CDR3, the sequence is CSAEVSGRAYEQYF.